These T cell receptor beta chains were read from a single sample in a study of long-term antiretroviral therapy in people with HIV. Profiling relied on immunoSEQ multiplex PCR, and the TCRdb table lists in-frame clones only, not all of them. The data hold over 20,000 clones, with 86% observed a single time. This specimen consisted of unsorted PBMCs, obtained 1.9 years after starting antiretroviral therapy. The receptor set was obtained from a woman in her 30s with HIV. CDR3s include the opening cysteine and the closing phenylalanine or tryptophan. D genes are given only for firm matches. Only some rows state a clone size, as once, few, many or a class for expanded clones.

V	J	D	size	CDR3	DNA
TRBV6-1	TRBJ1-6	NA	few	CASSEIGLNSPLHF	TGTGCCAGCAGTGAAATAGGGCTGAATTCACCCCTCCACTTT
TRBV10-2	TRBJ1-4	TRBD1	NA	CASSDQAGTGNEKLFF	TGCGCCAGCAGTGATCAAGCCGGGACAGGGAATGAAAAACTGTTTTTT
TRBV10-3	TRBJ2-7	TRBD1	NA	CAISESTGGAHEQYF	TGTGCCATCAGTGAATCTACAGGGGGAGCCCACGAGCAGTACTTC
TRBV6-1	TRBJ1-1	NA	NA	CASSSAEAFF	TGTGCCAGCAGCTCCGCTGAAGCTTTCTTT
TRBV7-6	TRBJ2-7	NA	once	CASSPGPTYEQYF	TGTGCCAGCAGCCCCGGACCAACCTACGAGCAGTACTTC
TRBV19	TRBJ1-3	NA	few	CASRSLSGNTIYF	TGTGCCAGTAGATCACTCTCTGGAAACACCATATATTTT
TRBV2	TRBJ2-3	TRBD2	NA	CASSALAGGHTDTQYF	TGTGCCAGCAGTGCTCTAGCGGGGGGCCACACAGATACGCAGTATTTT
TRBV6-5	TRBJ2-1	NA	NA	CASSLNYNEQFF	TGTGCCAGCAGTTTGAACTACAATGAGCAGTTCTTC
TRBV6-1	TRBJ2-3	TRBD2	NA	CASSEMPTLAGSTDTQYF	TGTGCCAGCAGTGAAATGCCCACCCTAGCGGGGAGCACAGATACGCAGTATTTT
TRBV19	TRBJ2-5	NA	NA	CATSDGETQYF	TGTGCCACTAGCGACGGAGAGACCCAGTACTTC
TRBV5-6	TRBJ2-1	TRBD1	NA	CASSLTSSGGQGFHEQFF	TGTGCCAGCAGCTTGACCTCGTCGGGGGGACAGGGATTCCATGAGCAGTTCTTC
TRBV5-1	TRBJ1-2	NA	NA	CASSLRAEGDYGYTF	TGCGCCAGCAGCTTGAGGGCCGAAGGCGATTATGGCTACACCTTC
TRBV6-1	TRBJ1-6	NA	NA	CASSEGYNSPLHF	TGTGCCAGCAGTGAGGGCTATAATTCACCCCTCCACTTT
TRBV9	TRBJ1-1	NA	NA	CASGGQPNTEAFF	TGTGCCAGCGGGGGGCAGCCGAACACTGAAGCTTTCTTT
TRBV5-8	TRBJ1-2	NA	few	CASSLGAAYYGYTF	TGTGCCAGCAGCTTGGGGGCGGCGTACTATGGCTACACCTTC
TRBV7-3	TRBJ2-3	TRBD1	NA	CASSPTGKSTDTQYF	TGTGCCAGCAGCCCGACAGGGAAGAGCACAGATACGCAGTATTTT
TRBV19	TRBJ1-1	TRBD1	NA	CASTTDRGPFFSTEAFF	TGTGCCAGTACCACGGACAGGGGGCCTTTTTTTTCCACTGAAGCTTTCTTT
TRBV5-1	TRBJ2-3	TRBD2	NA	CASSLATSGGPEDTQYF	TGCGCCAGCAGCTTGGCCACTAGCGGGGGGCCGGAGGATACGCAGTATTTT
TRBV18	TRBJ2-2	NA	NA	CASSPNSAMNTGELFF	TGTGCCAGCTCACCGAATTCAGCAATGAACACCGGGGAGCTGTTTTTT
TRBV9	TRBJ2-2	TRBD2	once	CASSVSGGASPGELFF	TGTGCCAGCAGCGTTTCCGGGGGGGCCAGCCCCGGGGAGCTGTTTTTT
TRBV4-1	TRBJ2-3	NA	NA	CASSLRQTTSTDTQYF	TGCGCCAGCAGTCTTCGACAGACTACTAGCACAGATACGCAGTATTTT
TRBV6-5	TRBJ1-1	NA	NA	CASSYGFGGSEAFF	TGTGCCAGCAGTTACGGATTTGGGGGGTCGGAAGCTTTCTTT
TRBV6-5	TRBJ1-2	NA	once	CASSSPTLSYGYTF	TGTGCCAGCAGTTCCCCCACACTCTCCTATGGCTACACCTTC
TRBV6-1	TRBJ1-5	NA	NA	CASRGLNFDQPQHF	TGTGCCAGCAGAGGACTTAATTTTGATCAGCCCCAGCATTTT
TRBV19	TRBJ1-5	NA	NA	CASCYRALGNQPQHF	TGTGCCAGTTGCTACAGGGCCCTAGGCAATCAGCCCCAGCATTTT